This T cell receptor beta chain derives from a study of blood T cell repertoires in COVID-19. The overall study: Nucleic acid was either cDNA or gDNA, and it came from T cells, B-cell-depleted T cells, or PBMCs.

Cohorts were assigned according to the clinical history that participants reported. Source study methods: Amplification from reference gene primers served as the basis for estimated nucleated cell counts. Method: immunoSEQ multiplex PCR; TCRdb's copy keeps in-frame clones and lacks some. That table is the source of V, J and clone size, and D and trimming were worked out from the DNA. Among 150,000 to 200,000 clones listed, 70% to 85% were seen once. The germline V gene has CDR1 SEHNR and CDR2 FQNEAQ (reference sequence). This CDR3 has 15 residues. The trim removed 5 bases at V and 7 bases at J, leaving 8 bases unmatched.

V gene TRBV7-9 combines with J gene TRBJ1-6, with TRBD1 matching 7 bases. Input material: PBMCs or T cells enriched from blood (not recorded which). The sequence was obtained from a woman in her sixties or seventies with acute COVID-19. The CDR3 DNA sequence: TGTGCCAGCAGCCCAGCAGGGACAGCAAATTCACCCCTCCACTTT. Its protein is CASSPAGTANSPLHF.